The rows below give T cell receptor beta chains drawn from one sample of a study of T-cell reconstitution after alpha-beta-depleted transplantation in children. TCRdb re-called the PCR reads through MiXCR, storing one row per CDR3 protein. Among 440,000 or so distinct CDR3 sequences listed, 43% were seen once. Source: PBMCs, taken before TCRalphabeta/CD19-depleted stem cell transplant. All receptors come from a girl aged 2 to 10 with aplastic anemia, due to receive a stem cell transplant. Both conserved end residues are part of each CDR3. A D gene is named only where the DNA matches it firmly. Where a row states a size, it is once, few, many or the class of an expanded clone; other rows omit it.

>.|few|TRBV6-1|TRBJ1-5
TGTGCCAGCAGAAACGGACGGGGGAACCAGCCCCAGCATTTT
CASRNGRGNQPQHF
>.|.|TRBV20-1|TRBJ2-7
TGCAGTGGGAATCTGGACTTACCCTACGAGCAGTACTTC
CSGNLDLPYEQYF
>.|.|TRBV7-2|TRBJ2-1
TGTGCCAGCAGGTGGGTCGGGGCCGAGGAGCAGTTCTTC
CASRWVGAEEQFF
>.|.|TRBV18|TRBJ2-7
TGTGCCAGCTCACCACAGTACGGAGAACGCTCCTACGAGCAGTACTTC
CASSPQYGERSYEQYF
>.|.|TRBV18|TRBJ1-4
TGTGCCAGCTCACTTAAGGGTGATGAAAAACTGTTTTTT
CASSLKGDEKLFF
>.|.|TRBV10-3|TRBJ2-1
TGTGCCATCAGCAGGGGAGGGTCCTACAATGAGCAGTTCTTC
CAISRGGSYNEQFF
>TRBD2|few|TRBV12-3/TRBV12-4|TRBJ2-7
TGTGCCAGCAGTCCGACTAGCGGGAGTTACGAGCAGTACTTC
CASSPTSGSYEQYF
>.|many|TRBV5-1|TRBJ2-5
TGCGCCAGCAGCTACGGGACACCTCAAGAGACCCAGTACTTC
CASSYGTPQETQYF
>TRBD1|.|TRBV10-3|TRBJ2-1
TGTGCCATCAGCGACAGGGGACTTTACAATGAGCAGTTCTTC
CAISDRGLYNEQFF
>.|few|TRBV6-2/TRBV6-3|TRBJ2-7
TGTGCCAGCAGTTACCGAGGGGACGAGCAGTACTTC
CASSYRGDEQYF
>TRBD2|.|TRBV20-1|TRBJ2-3
TGCAGTGCCCTCACTAGCGGGGTTAGCACAGATACGCAGTATTTT
CSALTSGVSTDTQYF
>TRBD1|.|TRBV20-1|TRBJ2-5
TGCAGTGCCGTTCGACAGGGGTCCCACTCCCAAGAGACCCAGTACTTC
CSAVRQGSHSQETQYF
>TRBD1|.|TRBV6-2/TRBV6-3|TRBJ2-1
TGTGCCAGCAGCTTATCGCAGGGGGCGTACAATGAGCAGTTCTTC
CASSLSQGAYNEQFF
>.|many|TRBV5-1|TRBJ1-1
TGCGCCAGCAGCTTGGTTGGGGGCGGGGGCACTGAAGCTTTCTTT
CASSLVGGGGTEAFF
>TRBD2|.|TRBV20-1|TRBJ2-7
TGCAGTGCTTCCTCCCTAGCGGGGGGGCGCGAGCAGTACTTC
CSASSLAGGREQYF
>.|.|TRBV6-1|TRBJ2-7
TGTGCCAGCAGGGTGGGGGGGCCCTACTCTAGTGAGCAGTACTTC
CASRVGGPYSSEQYF
>.|.|TRBV29-1|TRBJ2-1
TGCAGCGTTGAAGGCGCCGATTTCGGGGAGCAGTTCTTC
CSVEGADFGEQFF
>.|many|TRBV5-1|TRBJ2-5
TGCGCCAGCAGGGGGCGCCCAGAGACCCAGTACTTC
CASRGRPETQYF
>.|.|TRBV5-1|TRBJ2-7
TGCGCCAGCAGCAGAACCCGGGACGGAGGCTACGAGCAGTACTTC
CASSRTRDGGYEQYF
>.|few|TRBV4-2|TRBJ2-3
TGTGCCAGCAGCCAAGATGTTTCCGCCCATTATTTT
CASSQDVSAHYF
>.|many|TRBV6-5|TRBJ1-2
TGTGCCAGCAGTTACTCAGGGCAGCTCTTCGACTATGGCTACACCTTC
CASSYSGQLFDYGYTF
>.|.|TRBV28|TRBJ1-2
TGTGCCAGCAGTGCCCAGCGGTATGGCTACACCTTC
CASSAQRYGYTF
>.|.|TRBV4-1|TRBJ2-7
TGCGCCAGCAGCCAAGACCCCAGGCCCCGGGAGTTTGGTTCGGTCTACGAGCAGTACTTC
CASSQDPRPREFGSVYEQYF